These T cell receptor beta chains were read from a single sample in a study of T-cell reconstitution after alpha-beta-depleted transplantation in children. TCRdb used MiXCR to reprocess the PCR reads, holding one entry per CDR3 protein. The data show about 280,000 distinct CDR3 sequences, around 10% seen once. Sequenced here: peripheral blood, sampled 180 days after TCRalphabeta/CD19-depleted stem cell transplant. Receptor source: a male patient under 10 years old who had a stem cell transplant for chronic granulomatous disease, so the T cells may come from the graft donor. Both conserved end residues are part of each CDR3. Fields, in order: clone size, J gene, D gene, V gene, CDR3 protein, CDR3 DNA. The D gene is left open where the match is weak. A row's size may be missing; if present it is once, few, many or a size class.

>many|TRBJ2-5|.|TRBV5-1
CASSSPGLQETQYF
TGCGCCAGCAGCTCGCCGGGACTCCAAGAGACCCAGTACTTC
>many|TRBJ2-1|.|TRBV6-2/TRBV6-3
CASRTVYNEQFF
TGTGCCAGCAGGACGGTCTACAATGAGCAGTTCTTC
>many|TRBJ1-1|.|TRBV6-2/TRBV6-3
CASSYPRDTEAFF
TGTGCCAGCAGTTACCCCAGGGACACTGAAGCTTTCTTT
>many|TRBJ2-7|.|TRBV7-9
CASTQGNYEQYF
TGTGCCAGCACTCAAGGAAATTACGAGCAGTACTTC
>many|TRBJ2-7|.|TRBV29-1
CSVVSQTYEQYF
TGCAGCGTTGTTAGCCAGACCTACGAGCAGTACTTC
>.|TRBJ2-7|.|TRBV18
CASSPQSGEQYF
TGTGCCAGCTCACCACAGTCGGGGGAGCAGTACTTC
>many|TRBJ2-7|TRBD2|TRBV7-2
CASSLVAGATPYEQYF
TGTGCCAGCAGCTTAGTGGCGGGAGCTACCCCCTACGAGCAGTACTTC
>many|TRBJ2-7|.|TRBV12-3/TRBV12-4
CASSFLQGSLYEQYF
TGTGCCAGCAGTTTTCTTCAGGGTTCCCTCTACGAGCAGTACTTC
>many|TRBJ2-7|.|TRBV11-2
CASSLLLDRSYEQYF
TGTGCCAGCAGCTTACTCCTAGACCGGTCCTACGAGCAGTACTTC
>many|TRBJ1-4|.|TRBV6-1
CASSVRTDYNEKLFF
TGTGCCAGCAGTGTCCGGACAGATTATAATGAAAAACTGTTTTTT
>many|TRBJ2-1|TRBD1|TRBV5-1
CASSRLTGGSLNEQFF
TGCGCCAGCAGCCGGTTGACAGGGGGGTCCCTCAATGAGCAGTTCTTC
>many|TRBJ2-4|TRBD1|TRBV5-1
CASSLGWDREKNIQYF
TGCGCCAGCAGCTTGGGCTGGGACAGGGAAAAAAACATTCAGTACTTC
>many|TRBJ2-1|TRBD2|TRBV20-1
CSARHSGRVNEQFF
TGCAGTGCTAGACATAGCGGGAGAGTAAATGAGCAGTTCTTC
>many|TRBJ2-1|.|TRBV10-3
CAIMVASDNEQFF
TGTGCCATCATGGTAGCATCCGACAATGAGCAGTTCTTC
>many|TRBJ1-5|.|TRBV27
CASSLLSPSGRGNQPQHF
TGTGCCAGCAGTTTATTATCCCCGTCAGGGAGGGGCAATCAGCCCCAGCATTTT
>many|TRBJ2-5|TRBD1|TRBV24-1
CATSDSIGTGIQETQYF
TGTGCCACCAGTGATTCTATAGGGACAGGGATACAAGAGACCCAGTACTTC
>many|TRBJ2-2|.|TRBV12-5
CASGLAYRVKMGELFF
TGTGCTAGTGGTTTGGCCTACCGAGTGAAGATGGGGGAGCTGTTTTTT
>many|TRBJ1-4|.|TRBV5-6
CASSFETNEKLFF
TGTGCCAGCAGCTTCGAGACTAATGAAAAACTGTTTTTT
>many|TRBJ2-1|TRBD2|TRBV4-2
CASSQDQLKLAVGGNEQFF
TGTGCCAGCAGCCAAGACCAACTCAAACTAGCGGTCGGCGGCAATGAGCAGTTCTTC
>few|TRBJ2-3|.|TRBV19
CASSITGRPTDTQYF
TGTGCCAGTAGTATCACCGGGCGGCCCACAGATACGCAGTATTTT
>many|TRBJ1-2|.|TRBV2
CASSEEGTANYGYTF
TGTGCCAGCAGTGAAGAAGGTACAGCCAACTATGGCTACACCTTC
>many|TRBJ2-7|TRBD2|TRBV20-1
CSATSGAYEQYF
TGCAGTGCTACTAGCGGAGCCTACGAGCAGTACTTC
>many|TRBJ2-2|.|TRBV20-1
CSARDPSPGGPGELFF
TGCAGTGCTAGAGATCCGTCCCCCGGTGGGCCCGGGGAGCTGTTTTTT
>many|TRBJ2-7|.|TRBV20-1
CSAWGLHGSYEQYF
TGCAGTGCCTGGGGACTCCACGGCTCCTACGAGCAGTACTTC
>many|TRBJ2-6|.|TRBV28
CASRPTGGGANVLTF
TGTGCCAGCAGACCAACAGGTGGTGGGGCCAACGTCCTGACTTTC
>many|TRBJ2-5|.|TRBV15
CATSGWLEETSETQYF
TGTGCCACCAGCGGATGGTTGGAGGAAACTTCGGAGACCCAGTACTTC
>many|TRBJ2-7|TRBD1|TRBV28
CASSTGTGREQYF
TGTGCCAGCAGCACCGGGACAGGGAGGGAGCAGTACTTC
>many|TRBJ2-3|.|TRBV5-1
CASGATRTDTQYF
TGCGCCAGCGGAGCGACGAGGACAGATACGCAGTATTTT
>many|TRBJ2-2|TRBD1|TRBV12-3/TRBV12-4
CASSSRTGLYTGELFF
TGTGCCAGCAGTTCCCGGACAGGGCTCTACACCGGGGAGCTGTTTTTT
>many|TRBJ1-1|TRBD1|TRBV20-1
CSDMGQGNTEAFF
TGCAGTGACATGGGACAGGGGAACACTGAAGCTTTCTTT
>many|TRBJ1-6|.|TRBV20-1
CSARGPIATNSPLHF
TGCAGTGCTAGAGGGCCAATAGCTACGAATTCACCCCTCCACTTT
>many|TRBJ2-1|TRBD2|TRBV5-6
CASSWTLAGGLNEQFF
TGTGCCAGCAGCTGGACGCTAGCGGGAGGTCTCAATGAGCAGTTCTTC
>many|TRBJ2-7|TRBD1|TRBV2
CASSDSRQGGSYEQYF
TGTGCCAGCAGTGATAGCCGACAGGGGGGATCCTACGAGCAGTACTTC
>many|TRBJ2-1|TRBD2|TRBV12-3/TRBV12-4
CASGTRAYNEQFF
TGTGCCAGCGGGACTAGAGCCTACAATGAGCAGTTCTTC
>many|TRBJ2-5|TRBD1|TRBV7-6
CASSLGGQVADQYF
TGTGCCAGCAGCTTAGGGGGACAGGTGGCCGACCAGTACTTC
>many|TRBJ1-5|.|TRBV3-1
CASSQEVRQPQHF
TGTGCCAGCAGCCAAGAAGTAAGGCAGCCCCAGCATTTT
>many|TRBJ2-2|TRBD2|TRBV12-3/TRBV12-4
CASTPGLAGKSNTGELFF
TGTGCCAGCACTCCGGGACTAGCGGGAAAATCGAACACCGGGGAGCTGTTTTTT
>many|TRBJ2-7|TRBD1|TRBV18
CASSPPDRPSSYEQYF
TGTGCCAGCTCACCACCGGACAGGCCAAGCTCCTACGAGCAGTACTTC
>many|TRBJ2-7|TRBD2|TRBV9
CASSVGTSGFYEQYF
TGTGCCAGCAGCGTAGGGACTAGCGGGTTTTACGAGCAGTACTTC
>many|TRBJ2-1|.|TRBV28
CASNSIAVQSPNEQFF
TGTGCCAGCAATTCTATAGCGGTTCAATCTCCAAATGAGCAGTTCTTC
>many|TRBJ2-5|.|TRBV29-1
CSVSGGRQRHQETQYF
TGCAGCGTTAGTGGGGGTCGGCAGCGACATCAAGAGACCCAGTACTTC
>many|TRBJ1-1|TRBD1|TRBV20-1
CSASEGNRGSRAFF
TGCAGTGCTAGCGAGGGGAACAGGGGTTCGCGAGCTTTCTTT
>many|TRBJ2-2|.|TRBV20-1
CSARAGGPKTGELFF
TGCAGTGCTAGAGCAGGAGGGCCGAAAACCGGGGAGCTGTTTTTT
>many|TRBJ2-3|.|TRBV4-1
CASSRATDRTDTQYF
TGCGCCAGCAGCCGTGCAACGGATCGCACAGATACGCAGTATTTT